This T cell receptor (beta chain) was profiled in a study of cytomegalovirus exposure and HLA in healthy donors. The PCR used 60 Vbeta and 13 Jbeta primers. Repertoires were generated with immunoSEQ multiplex PCR, while TCRdb's copy carries only in-frame clones and drops some. The profile shows approximately 110,000 clones, about 74% of them singletons. The CDR3 has 14 residues. Trimming cost V 1 base and J 3 bases, with 7 bases left between them. In germline, CDR1 is SGHTA, CDR2 FQGNSA. Input material: PBMCs. The source is a woman between 50 and 59 years old in good health and CMV-seropositive. V gene TRBV7-2 combines with J gene TRBJ1-5; tentative D call: TRBD1 (6 bases). CDR3 in amino acids: CASSLGGLNQPQHF. For the CDR3, the DNA is TGTGCCAGCAGCTTAGGGGGGCTCAATCAGCCCCAGCATTTT.